What follows are 8 T cell receptor beta chains derived from one specimen sequenced in a study of regulatory T cells in long-lasting Graves disease. Researchers made TCR beta libraries by using iRepertoire HTBI primers and running Arm-PCR on CDR3 regions. TCRdb redid the calling of the multiplex PCR reads with MiXCR, one entry per CDR3 protein. The table records a few hundred thousand distinct CDR3 sequences, less than 25% of them present only once. Regarding time point: persistent/refractory GD, antithyroid drugs over 5 years with positive TRAb. Researchers made the TCR library from RNA that was extracted from PBMCs. Specimen: peripheral blood mononuclear cells (PBMCs), collected when the disease was refractory, from a patient treated with antithyroid drugs. All receptors come from a female donor with Graves disease.

This clonotype came up many times. CDR3: CASSPSDRGHNGYTF. CDR3 DNA sequence: TGCGCCAGCAGCCCTTCGGACAGGGGGCACAATGGCTACACCTTC. The V gene is TRBV5-1, the J gene TRBJ1-2; TRBD1 matches 11 bases. Trimming cost V 4 bases and J 6 bases; bases outside gene matches: 8. The CDR3 is 15 amino acids. Germline CDR1 reads SGHRS; CDR2 reads YFSETQ.

The rearrangement joins TRBV2 to TRBJ2-3, with D perhaps TRBD2 (5 bases). The CDR3 totals 16 residues. CDR1 is SNHLY and CDR2 is FYNNEI in the germline V gene. V dropped 0 bases and J dropped 0 bases, with 10 bases sitting between them. The CDR3 DNA is TGTGCCAGCAGTGAAGCCGGAGTAGCGAGCACAGATACGCAGTATTTT. Translated: CASSEAGVASTDTQYF. The full variable domain, its missing parts supplied by reference TRBV2 and TRBJ2-3, is EPEVTQTPSHQVTQMGQEVILRCVPISNHLYFYWYRQILGQKVEFLVSFYNNEISEKSEIFDDQFSVERPDGSNFTLKIRSTKLEDSAMYFCASSEAGVASTDTQYFGPGTRLTVL.

This clonotype came up many times. The chain couples TRBV12-3 or TRBV12-4 to TRBJ2-5, with 9 bases aligning to TRBD2. The CDR3 totals 14 residues. V shed 6 bases, J shed 5 bases, and the junction held 7 bases outside the gene matches. The CDR3 is CASSRGLARETQYF. DNA of the CDR3: TGTGCCAGCAGCCGGGGACTAGCACGTGAGACCCAGTACTTC.

This clonotype occurred a few times. Germline and junction disagree at one end, which may indicate a read error. The gene calls are TRBV30 and TRBJ1-2, with D maybe TRBD1 (6 bases). Germline assignment: CDR1 GTSNPN and CDR2 SVGIG (reference sequence). The CDR3 runs 11 residues. The CDR3 protein is CAWSVGGPRIF. In DNA, the CDR3 is TGTGCCTGGTCAGTGGGGGGGCCTCGGATCTTC. The entire variable domain, with the rest obtained from reference TRBV30 and TRBJ1-2, is as follows: SQTIHQWPATLVQPVGSPLSLECTVEGTSNPNLYWYRQAAGRGLQLLFYSVGIGQISSEVPQNLSASRPQDRQFILSSKKLLLSDSGFYLCAWSVGGPRIFGSGTRLTVV.

This clonotype was detected many times. The chain has TRBV28 and TRBJ1-2; D is unclear. Germline values: CDR1 MDHEN, CDR2 SYDVKM. V was cut by 6 bases and J by 4 bases, with 6 bases left in between. This CDR3 has 11 amino acids. The DNA of the CDR3 is TGTGCCAGCAGGAGCAGCTATGGCTACACCTTC. This codes for CASRSSYGYTF.

This clonotype showed up many times. The chain uses TRBV5-5 and TRBJ1-2; the D is unclear. The CDR3 loop spans 15 amino acids. The V gene's germline CDR1 is SGHKS and CDR2 YYEKEE (reference sequence). Trimming took off 0 bases at V and 4 bases at J, with 13 bases between the two ends. The CDR3 here is CASSLEMHPVYGYTF. In DNA form, the CDR3 reads TGTGCCAGCAGCTTGGAGATGCACCCCGTCTATGGCTACACCTTC.

This clonotype came up many times. This chain links TRBV2 with TRBJ1-5, with D unclear. CDR1 is SNHLY and CDR2 is FYNNEI in the germline V gene. The CDR3 has 12 amino acids. The ends were cut back, 7 bases at V and 7 bases at J, with 11 bases in the middle. The CDR3 loop is CASTVGGQPQHF. The CDR3 coding sequence is TGTGCCAGCACCGTCGGCGGGCAGCCCCAGCATTTT.

A note on this clonotype: As the CDR3 is not closed by the conserved phenylalanine or tryptophan, this likely results from a read error. This chain links TRBV20-1 with TRBJ1-6; no definite D call. This CDR3 comprises 14 residues. Germline-derived CDR1 and CDR2 are DFQATT and SNEGSKA (reference sequence). This CDR3 reads CSARPEPYNSPLHS. In nucleotides, the CDR3 is TGCAGTGCTAGGCCAGAGCCCTACAATTCACCCCTCCACTCT.